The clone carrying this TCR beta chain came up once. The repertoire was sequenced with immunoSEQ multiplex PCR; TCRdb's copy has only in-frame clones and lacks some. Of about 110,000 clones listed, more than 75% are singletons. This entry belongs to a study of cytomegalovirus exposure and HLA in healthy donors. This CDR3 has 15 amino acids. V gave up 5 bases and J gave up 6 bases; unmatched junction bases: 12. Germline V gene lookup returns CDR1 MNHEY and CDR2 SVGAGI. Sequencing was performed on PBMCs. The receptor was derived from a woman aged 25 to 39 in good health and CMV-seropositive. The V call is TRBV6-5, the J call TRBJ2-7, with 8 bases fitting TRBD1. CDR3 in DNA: TGTGCCAGCAGTCCCCTCCTGGACAGGGTAGGCGAGCAGTACTTC. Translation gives CASSPLLDRVGEQYF.